This T cell receptor (beta chain) was obtained from a study of T cells in localized non-small cell lung cancer. Study results and limitations: Detection in adjacent lung was observed for a median around 59 of the top 100 tumor clones. Compared with tumor, uninvolved adjacent lung displayed greater T cell clonality, ranking highest overall.

The length of the CDR3 is 11 residues. Germline CDR1 is ENHRY and CDR2 is SYGVKD. Trimming stripped 2 bases from V and 4 bases from J, with 2 bases between. TCRdb keeps only in-frame clones here, not all; method: immunoSEQ multiplex PCR. Among approximately 80,000 clones listed, 80% were seen once. The table lists this clone with a count of one. Antigen specificity is unknown. The gene calls are TRBV10-3 and TRBJ2-5; D is unclear. The source of this sequence is a female donor over 55 with stage I lung adenocarcinoma. Sequencing used peripheral blood, obtained before any cancer treatment. CDR3 residues: CAISEGETQYF. The CDR3 DNA reads as TGTGCCATCAGTGAGGGAGAGACCCAGTACTTC.